The 8 T cell receptor beta chains below come from one sample, sequenced in a study of blood T cells in healthy people across ages. A second PCR, run for about 6 to 11 cycles, used a sample-barcoded 5' primer plus a J-beta primer mix. TCRdb reprocessed the 5' RACE reads with MiXCR, giving one entry per CDR3 protein. The table records about a million distinct CDR3 sequences, approximately 50% of them present only once. Sequencing used blood. Receptors originate from a woman in her sixties or seventies in good health.

This clonotype showed up just a few times. This chain uses TRBV5-6 with TRBJ2-1, with TRBD2 as a possible D gene (7 bases). V gave up 3 bases and J gave up 0 bases, with 19 bases separating them. The CDR3 totals 18 residues. Germline CDR1 SGHDT, CDR2 YYEEEE. CDR3 residues: CASSWGGTGAFSYNEQFF. The CDR3 DNA follows: TGTGCCAGCAGCTGGGGGGGGACGGGGGCTTTCTCCTACAATGAGCAGTTCTTC.

The gene calls are TRBV6-5 and TRBJ1-3; D not certain. Germline-derived CDR1 and CDR2 are MNHEY and SVGAGI. Trimming shortened V by 5 bases and J by 4 bases, and 6 bases separated the two germline ends. This CDR3 has 12 amino acids. The CDR3 sequence: CASSGLGNTIYF. The DNA of the CDR3 is TGTGCCAGCAGTGGACTGGGAAACACCATATATTTT.

The CDR3 is CAARGELAKNIQYF. The CDR3 DNA reads as TGTGCCGCCAGGGGGGAGCTAGCCAAAAACATTCAGTACTTC. The chain employs TRBV10-3 and TRBJ2-4; TRBD1 might be the D (7 bases). There are 14 residues in the CDR3. CDR1 is ENHRY and CDR2 is SYGVKD in the germline V gene. V gave up 11 bases and J gave up 0 bases, with 14 bases separating them.

The gene calls are TRBV9 and TRBJ2-1; 9 bases are shared with TRBD2. CDR3 size: 15 residues. V gave up 5 bases and J gave up 9 bases; unmatched junction bases: 12. The V gene's germline CDR1 is SGDLS and CDR2 YYNGEE. DNA of the CDR3: TGTGCCAGCAGTGGTATAGGCGGGAGGGAGGGTGAGCAGTTCTTC. It specifies CASSGIGGREGEQFF.

The chain recombines TRBV20-1 with TRBJ2-4, with D perhaps matching TRBD1 (6 bases). Germline CDR1 and CDR2: DFQATT and SNEGSKA (reference sequence). The V and J ends lost 5 bases and 6 bases respectively, with 11 bases between them. This CDR3 spans 12 amino acids. CDR3 region: CSAGGRGNIQYF. CDR3 coding DNA: TGCAGTGCTGGGGGCCGGGGAAACATTCAGTACTTC.

Note on this clonotype: A much larger clonotype is one base distant, so this may be a read error. The gene calls are TRBV28 and TRBJ2-7; D might be TRBD1 or TRBD2, each matching 5 bases. In germline, CDR1 is MDHEN, CDR2 SYDVKM. V lost 6 bases to trimming and J lost 0 bases, with 9 bases between them. This CDR3 is 13 amino acids long. In DNA form, the CDR3 reads TGTGCCAGCAGGGTCGGGGCCTCCTACGAGCAGTACTTC. Translating it yields CASRVGASYEQYF.

The chain recombines TRBV4-1 with TRBJ2-4, with D perhaps TRBD2 (6 bases). The end of the DNA fits TRBJ2-7 better, so the J call may be wrong. The CDR3 extends over 15 amino acids. Germline CDR1 and CDR2: MGHRA and YSYEKL. The DNA for the CDR3 is TGCGCCAGCAGCCAAGAGCGGGGCAACCCCTACGAGCAGTACTTC. This encodes CASSQERGNPYEQYF.

This chain links TRBV12-5 with TRBJ2-3; 9 positions match TRBD2. Germline V lookup: CDR1 LGHNT, CDR2 FRNRAP. The junction had 14 bases not matched to a gene; V was cut back by 6 bases and J by 1 base. The CDR3 has 18 amino acids. This CDR3 reads CASGVAGIAGVGTDTQYF. DNA for the CDR3: TGTGCTAGTGGAGTTGCCGGAATAGCGGGAGTGGGCACAGATACGCAGTATTTT.